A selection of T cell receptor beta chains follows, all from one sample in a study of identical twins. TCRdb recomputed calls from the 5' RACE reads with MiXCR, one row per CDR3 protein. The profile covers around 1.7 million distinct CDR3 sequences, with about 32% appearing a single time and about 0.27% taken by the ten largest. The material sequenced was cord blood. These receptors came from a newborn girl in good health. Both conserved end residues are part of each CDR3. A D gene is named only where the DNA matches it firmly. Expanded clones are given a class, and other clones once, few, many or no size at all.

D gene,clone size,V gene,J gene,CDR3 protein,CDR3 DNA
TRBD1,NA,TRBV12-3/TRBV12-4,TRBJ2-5,CASSPPRGTGQETQYF,TGTGCCAGCAGTCCCCCCCGTGGGACAGGGCAAGAGACCCAGTACTTC
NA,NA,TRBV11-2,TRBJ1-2,CASRRTGSGEEGYTF,TGTGCCAGCCGACGTACCGGGTCCGGAGAGGAAGGCTACACCTTC
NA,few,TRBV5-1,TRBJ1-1,CASSLEARGANTEAFF,TGCGCCAGCAGCTTGGAGGCAAGGGGGGCGAACACTGAAGCTTTCTTT
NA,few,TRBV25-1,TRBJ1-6,CASSDPLTSPLHF,TGTGCCAGCAGTGACCCCCTCACATCACCCCTCCACTTT
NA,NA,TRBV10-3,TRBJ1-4,CAVSPDRNGKLFF,TGTGCCGTCAGTCCGGACAGAAATGGAAAACTGTTTTTT
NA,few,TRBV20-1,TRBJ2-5,CSAVTRGDPETQYF,TGCAGTGCTGTGACTAGAGGGGACCCGGAGACCCAGTACTTC
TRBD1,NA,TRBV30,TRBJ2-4,CAWSGVGGGPYIQYF,TGTGCCTGGAGTGGGGTAGGGGGCGGACCATACATTCAGTACTTC
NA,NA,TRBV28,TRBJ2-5,CASNFPGRETQYF,TGTGCCAGCAATTTCCCAGGCCGAGAGACCCAGTACTTC
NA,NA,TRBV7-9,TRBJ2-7,CASSSTSPYEQYF,TGTGCCAGCAGCTCCACCAGCCCCTACGAGCAGTACTTC
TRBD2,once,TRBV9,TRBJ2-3,CASSARDYSTDTQYF,TGTGCCAGCAGCGCAAGGGACTATTCCACAGATACGCAGTATTTT
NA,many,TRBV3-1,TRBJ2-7,CASSQFYEQYF,TGTGCCAGCAGCCAATTCTACGAGCAGTACTTC
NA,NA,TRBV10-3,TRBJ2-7,CAITEGGAAYEQYF,TGTGCCATCACCGAAGGGGGGGCCGCCTACGAGCAGTACTTC
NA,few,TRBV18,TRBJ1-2,CASSPRRGGYTF,TGTGCCAGCTCACCAAGAAGGGGTGGCTACACCTTC
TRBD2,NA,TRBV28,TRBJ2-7,CASKTSGGYSYEQYF,TGTGCCAGCAAGACTAGCGGAGGATACTCCTACGAGCAGTACTTC
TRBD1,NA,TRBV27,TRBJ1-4,CASSSWTGGNEKLFF,TGTGCCAGCAGTTCCTGGACAGGCGGAAATGAAAAACTGTTTTTT
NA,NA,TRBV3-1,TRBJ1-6,CASSQDLGSYNSPLHF,TGTGCCAGCAGCCAAGATCTAGGCAGCTATAATTCACCCCTCCACTTT
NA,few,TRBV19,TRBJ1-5,CASSIRDFNQPQHF,TGTGCCAGTAGTATTCGAGATTTCAATCAGCCCCAGCATTTT
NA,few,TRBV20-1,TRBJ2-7,CSASVDYSPYEQYF,TGCAGTGCTAGTGTGGACTACTCACCCTACGAGCAGTACTTC
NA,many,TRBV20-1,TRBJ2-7,CSASGRSSYEQYF,TGCAGTGCTTCGGGACGCAGCTCCTACGAGCAGTACTTC
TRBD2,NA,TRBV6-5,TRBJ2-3,CASSTRTSGITDTQYF,TGTGCCAGCAGTACCCGGACTAGCGGGATAACAGATACGCAGTATTTT